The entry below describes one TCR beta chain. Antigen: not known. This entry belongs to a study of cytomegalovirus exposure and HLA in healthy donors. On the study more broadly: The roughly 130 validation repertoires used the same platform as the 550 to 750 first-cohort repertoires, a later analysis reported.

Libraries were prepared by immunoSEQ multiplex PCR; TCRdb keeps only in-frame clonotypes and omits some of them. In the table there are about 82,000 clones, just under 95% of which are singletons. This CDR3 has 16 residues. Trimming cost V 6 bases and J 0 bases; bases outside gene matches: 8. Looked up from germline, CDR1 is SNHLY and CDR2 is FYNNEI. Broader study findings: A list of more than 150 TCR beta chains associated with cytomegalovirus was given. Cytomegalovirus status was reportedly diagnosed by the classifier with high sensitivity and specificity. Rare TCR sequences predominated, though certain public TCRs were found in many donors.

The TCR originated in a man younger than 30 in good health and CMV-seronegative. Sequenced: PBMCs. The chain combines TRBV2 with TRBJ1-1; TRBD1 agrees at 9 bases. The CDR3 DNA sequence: TGTGCCAGCAGCCCCGGGACAGGGAGAATGAACACTGAAGCTTTCTTT. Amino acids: CASSPGTGRMNTEAFF.